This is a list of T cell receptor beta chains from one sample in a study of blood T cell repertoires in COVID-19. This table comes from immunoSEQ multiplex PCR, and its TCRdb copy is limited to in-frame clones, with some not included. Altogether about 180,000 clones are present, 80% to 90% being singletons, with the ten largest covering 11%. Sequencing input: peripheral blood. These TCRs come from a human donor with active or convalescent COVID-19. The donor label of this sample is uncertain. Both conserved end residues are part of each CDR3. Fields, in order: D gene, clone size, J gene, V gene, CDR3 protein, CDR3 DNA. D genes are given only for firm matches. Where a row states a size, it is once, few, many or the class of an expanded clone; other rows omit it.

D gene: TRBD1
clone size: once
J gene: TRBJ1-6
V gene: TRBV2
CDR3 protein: CASMGTGGYSPLHF
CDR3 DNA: TGTGCCAGCATGGGAACAGGGGGCTATTCACCCCTCCACTTT

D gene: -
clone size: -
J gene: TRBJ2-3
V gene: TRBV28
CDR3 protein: CASSSGQGVGTDTQYF
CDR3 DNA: TGTGCCAGCAGTTCGGGCCAAGGGGTCGGCACAGATACGCAGTATTTT

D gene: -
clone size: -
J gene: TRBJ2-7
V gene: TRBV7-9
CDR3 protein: CASSPSVYEQYF
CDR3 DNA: TGTGCCAGCAGTCCCTCTGTTTACGAGCAGTACTTC

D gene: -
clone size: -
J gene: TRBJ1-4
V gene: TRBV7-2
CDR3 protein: CASSLRQALNEKLFF
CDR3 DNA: TGTGCCAGCAGCTTACGCCAGGCCCTTAATGAAAAACTGTTTTTT

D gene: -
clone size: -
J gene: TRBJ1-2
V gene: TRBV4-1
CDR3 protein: CASSQAVGVKDGYTF
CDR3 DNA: TGCGCCAGCAGCCAAGCGGTAGGGGTGAAGGATGGCTACACCTTC

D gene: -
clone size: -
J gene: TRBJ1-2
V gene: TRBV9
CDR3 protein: CASSANPRTEGYYGYTF
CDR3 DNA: TGTGCCAGCAGCGCCAACCCGAGGACAGAAGGTTACTATGGCTACACCTTC

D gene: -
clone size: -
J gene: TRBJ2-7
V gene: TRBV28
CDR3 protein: CASSFPRVGEQYF
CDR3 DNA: TGTGCCAGCAGTTTCCCCAGGGTGGGCGAGCAGTACTTC

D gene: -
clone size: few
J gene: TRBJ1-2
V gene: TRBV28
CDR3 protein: CASSPTHGVGGYGYTF
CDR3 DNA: TGTGCCAGCAGCCCGACTCACGGGGTTGGTGGCTATGGCTACACCTTC

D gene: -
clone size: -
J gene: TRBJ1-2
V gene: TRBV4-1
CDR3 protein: CASRSFGGSDGYTF
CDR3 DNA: TGCGCCAGCAGGTCGTTCGGGGGGAGCGATGGCTACACCTTC

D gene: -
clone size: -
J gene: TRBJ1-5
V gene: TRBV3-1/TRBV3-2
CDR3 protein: CASSQRGGSPQPQHF
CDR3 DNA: TGTGCCAGCAGCCAACGGGGGGGCTCTCCCCAGCCCCAGCATTTT

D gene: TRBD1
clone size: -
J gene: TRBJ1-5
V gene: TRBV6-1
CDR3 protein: CASSESRGLGNQPQHF
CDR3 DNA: TGTGCCAGCAGTGAGTCCAGGGGGTTAGGCAATCAGCCCCAGCATTTT

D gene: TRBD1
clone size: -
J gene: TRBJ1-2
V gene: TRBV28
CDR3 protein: CASNSFRDRRGYTF
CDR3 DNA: TGTGCCAGCAACTCCTTCCGGGACAGGAGGGGCTACACCTTC

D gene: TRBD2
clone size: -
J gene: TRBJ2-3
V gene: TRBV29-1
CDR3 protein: CSGRGGGDTQYF
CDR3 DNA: TGCAGCGGGCGGGGGGGCGGAGATACGCAGTATTTT

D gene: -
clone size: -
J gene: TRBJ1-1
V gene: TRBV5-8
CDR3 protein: CASSLERGPTREAFF
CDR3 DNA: TGTGCCAGCAGCTTGGAACGGGGCCCCACCCGGGAGGCTTTCTTT

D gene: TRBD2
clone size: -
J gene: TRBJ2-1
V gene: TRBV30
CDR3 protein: CAWGLRGLILAGYEQFF
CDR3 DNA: TGTGCCTGGGGTTTGCGGGGATTGATACTAGCGGGCTATGAGCAGTTCTTC

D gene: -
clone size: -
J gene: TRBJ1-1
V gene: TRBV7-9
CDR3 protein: CASSLDQNTEAFF
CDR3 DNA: TGTGCCAGCAGCTTAGATCAAAACACTGAAGCTTTCTTT

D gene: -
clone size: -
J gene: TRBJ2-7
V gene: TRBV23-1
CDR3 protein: CASSLDSFLCSYEQYF
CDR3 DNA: TGCGCCAGCAGCCTTGACAGCTTCTTATGCTCCTACGAGCAGTACTTC

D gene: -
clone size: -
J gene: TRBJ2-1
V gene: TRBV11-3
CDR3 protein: CASSIGLDNEQFF
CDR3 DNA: TGTGCCAGCAGCATTGGACTGGACAATGAGCAGTTCTTC

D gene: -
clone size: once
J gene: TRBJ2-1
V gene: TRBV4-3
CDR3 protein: CASSHLRGGYNEQFF
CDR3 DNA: TGCGCCAGCAGCCACTTGAGGGGGGGCTACAATGAGCAGTTCTTC

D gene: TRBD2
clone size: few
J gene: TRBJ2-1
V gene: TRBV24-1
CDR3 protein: CATAGGPYEQFF
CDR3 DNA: TGTGCCACCGCGGGGGGGCCCTATGAGCAGTTCTTC

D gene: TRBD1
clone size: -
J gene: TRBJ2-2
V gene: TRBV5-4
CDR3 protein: CASSLGQGNTGELFF
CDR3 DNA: TGTGCCAGCAGCTTGGGACAGGGGAACACCGGGGAGCTGTTTTTT

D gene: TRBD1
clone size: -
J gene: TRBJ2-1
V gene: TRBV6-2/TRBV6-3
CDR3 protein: CASSFETGGYYNEQFF
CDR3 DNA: TGTGCCAGCAGTTTTGAAACAGGGGGATACTACAATGAGCAGTTCTTC

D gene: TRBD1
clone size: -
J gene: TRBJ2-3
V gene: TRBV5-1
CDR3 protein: CASSTLQGLGTDTQYF
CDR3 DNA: TGCGCCAGCAGCACTCTACAGGGGTTAGGCACAGATACGCAGTATTTT

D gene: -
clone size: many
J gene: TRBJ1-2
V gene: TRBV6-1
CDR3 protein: CASSEAFLRRGQDGYTF
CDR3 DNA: TGTGCCAGCAGTGAAGCGTTTCTGAGGCGAGGCCAAGATGGCTACACCTTC

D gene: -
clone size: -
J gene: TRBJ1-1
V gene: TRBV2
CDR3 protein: CASARGNTEAFF
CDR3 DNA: TGTGCCAGTGCAAGGGGGAACACTGAAGCTTTCTTT

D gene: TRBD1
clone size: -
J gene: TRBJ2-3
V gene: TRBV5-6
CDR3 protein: CASSSQRTGRGRDTQYF
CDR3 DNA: TGTGCCAGCAGCTCGCAACGGACAGGGAGAGGGCGAGATACGCAGTATTTT

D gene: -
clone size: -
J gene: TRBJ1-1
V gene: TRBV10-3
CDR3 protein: CAISGVGVVGTEAFF
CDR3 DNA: TGTGCCATCAGTGGGGTAGGGGTGGTCGGCACTGAAGCTTTCTTT

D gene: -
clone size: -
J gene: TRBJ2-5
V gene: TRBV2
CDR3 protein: CASSLALKETQYF
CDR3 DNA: TGTGCCAGCAGTTTGGCTCTCAAAGAGACCCAGTACTTC

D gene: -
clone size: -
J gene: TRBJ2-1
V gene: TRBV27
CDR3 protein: CASSFEGLGYNEQFF
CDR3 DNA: TGTGCCAGCAGTTTTGAGGGACTGGGATACAATGAGCAGTTCTTC

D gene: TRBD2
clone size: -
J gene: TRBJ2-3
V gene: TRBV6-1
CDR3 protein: CASREAGGDRTDTQYF
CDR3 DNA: TGTGCCAGCAGGGAAGCGGGAGGGGATCGCACAGATACGCAGTATTTT

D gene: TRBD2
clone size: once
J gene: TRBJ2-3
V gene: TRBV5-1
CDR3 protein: CASSLRTSGTSTDTQYF
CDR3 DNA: TGCGCCAGCAGCTTGCGGACTAGCGGGACCTCCACAGATACGCAGTATTTT

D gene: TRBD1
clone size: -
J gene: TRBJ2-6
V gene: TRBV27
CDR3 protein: CASGPDRGIFGANVLTF
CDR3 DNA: TGTGCCAGCGGCCCGGACAGGGGCATCTTTGGGGCCAACGTCCTGACTTTC

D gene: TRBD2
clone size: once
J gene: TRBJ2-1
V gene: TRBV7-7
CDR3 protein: CASSLSGSGSGEQFF
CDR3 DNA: TGTGCTAGCAGCTTATCGGGAAGCGGGAGCGGGGAGCAGTTCTTC

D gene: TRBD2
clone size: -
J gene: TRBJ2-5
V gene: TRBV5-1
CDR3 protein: CASSLESSGRGETQYF
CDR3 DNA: TGCGCCAGCAGCTTGGAATCTAGCGGGAGGGGGGAGACCCAGTACTTC

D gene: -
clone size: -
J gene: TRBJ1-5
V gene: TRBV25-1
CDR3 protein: CASSKVGEGQPQHF
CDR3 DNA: TGTGCCAGCAGTAAAGTAGGGGAGGGACAGCCCCAGCATTTT

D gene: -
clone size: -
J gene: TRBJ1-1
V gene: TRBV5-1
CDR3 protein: CASSLAQGRGTEAFF
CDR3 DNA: TGCGCCAGCAGCTTGGCGCAGGGGAGAGGAACTGAAGCTTTCTTT

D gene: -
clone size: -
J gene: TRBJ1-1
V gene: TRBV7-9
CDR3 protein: CASSPTIVNTEAFF
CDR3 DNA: TGTGCCAGCAGCCCCACTATAGTCAACACTGAAGCTTTCTTT

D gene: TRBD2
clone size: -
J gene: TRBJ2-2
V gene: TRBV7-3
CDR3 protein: CASSPGLAASGELFF
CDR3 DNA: TGTGCCAGCAGCCCGGGACTAGCGGCCTCCGGGGAGCTGTTTTTT

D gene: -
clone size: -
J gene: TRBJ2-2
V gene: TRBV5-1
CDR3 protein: CASSPRLPGELFF
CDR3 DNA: TGCGCCAGCAGCCCCCGACTCCCCGGGGAGCTGTTTTTT

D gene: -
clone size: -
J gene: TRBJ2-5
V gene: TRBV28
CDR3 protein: CASSPSETQYF
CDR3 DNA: TGTGCCAGCAGTCCCTCAGAGACCCAGTACTTC

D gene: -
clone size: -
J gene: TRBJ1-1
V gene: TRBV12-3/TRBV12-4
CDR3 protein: CASSFMRTEAFF
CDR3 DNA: TGTGCCAGCAGTTTCATGAGGACTGAAGCTTTCTTT

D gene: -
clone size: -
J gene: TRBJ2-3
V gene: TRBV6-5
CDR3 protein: CASSYSTGITDTQYF
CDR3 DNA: TGTGCCAGCAGTTACTCCACAGGGATCACAGATACGCAGTATTTT

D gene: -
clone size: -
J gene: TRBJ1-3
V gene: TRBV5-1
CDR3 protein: CASSLGAPGNTIYF
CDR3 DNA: TGCGCCAGCAGCTTGGGGGCGCCTGGAAACACCATATATTTT

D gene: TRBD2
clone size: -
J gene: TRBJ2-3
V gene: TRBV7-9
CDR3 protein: CASSLPGGRTDTQYF
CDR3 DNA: TGTGCCAGCAGCTTACCGGGGGGTCGCACAGATACGCAGTATTTT

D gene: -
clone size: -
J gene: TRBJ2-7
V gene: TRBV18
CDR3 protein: CASSPAGQRPYEQYF
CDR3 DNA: TGTGCCAGCTCACCCGCGGGACAGCGCCCCTACGAGCAGTACTTC

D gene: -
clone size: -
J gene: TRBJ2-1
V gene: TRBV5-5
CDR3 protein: CASSLAWQNNEQFF
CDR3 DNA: TGTGCCAGCAGCTTGGCCTGGCAGAACAATGAGCAGTTCTTC

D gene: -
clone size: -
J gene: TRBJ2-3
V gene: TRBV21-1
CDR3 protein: CASSKGLAGDERGEVVEDTQYF
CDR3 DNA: TGTGCCAGCAGCAAGGGACTAGCGGGAGACGAGAGAGGGGAGGTGGTCGAAGATACGCAGTATTTT

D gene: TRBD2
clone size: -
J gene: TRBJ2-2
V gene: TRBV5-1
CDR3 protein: CASSSQLGSGYTGELFF
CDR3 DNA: TGCGCCAGCAGCTCTCAATTGGGTAGCGGGTACACCGGGGAGCTGTTTTTT

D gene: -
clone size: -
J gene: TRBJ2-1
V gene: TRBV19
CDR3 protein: CASSINSRYLSYNEQFF
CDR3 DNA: TGTGCCAGTAGTATTAACAGCAGATACCTCTCCTACAATGAGCAGTTCTTC

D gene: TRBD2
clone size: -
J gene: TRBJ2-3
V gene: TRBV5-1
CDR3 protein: CASSGLAGSTDTQYF
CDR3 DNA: TGCGCCAGCAGCGGACTAGCGGGTAGCACAGATACGCAGTATTTT

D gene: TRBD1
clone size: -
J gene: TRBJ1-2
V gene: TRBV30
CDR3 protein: CAWTATGGYDGYTF
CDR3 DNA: TGTGCCTGGACGGCAACAGGGGGTTACGATGGCTACACCTTC

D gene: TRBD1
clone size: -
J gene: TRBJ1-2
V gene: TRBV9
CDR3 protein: CASSVPGTGGNYGYTF
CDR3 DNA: TGTGCCAGCAGCGTTCCCGGGACAGGGGGGAACTATGGCTACACCTTC

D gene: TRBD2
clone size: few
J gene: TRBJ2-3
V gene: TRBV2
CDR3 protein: CATPGSGGTDDTQYF
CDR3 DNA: TGTGCCACCCCCGGTAGCGGGGGGACTGACGATACGCAGTATTTT

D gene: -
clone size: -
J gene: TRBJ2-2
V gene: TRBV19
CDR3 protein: CASSTRQGGTGELFF
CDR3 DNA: TGTGCCAGTAGTACTCGACAGGGAGGCACCGGGGAGCTGTTTTTT

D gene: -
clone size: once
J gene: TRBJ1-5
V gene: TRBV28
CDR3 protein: CASSLPQGHNQPQHF
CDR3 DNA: TGTGCCAGCAGTTTACCACAGGGCCACAATCAGCCCCAGCATTTT

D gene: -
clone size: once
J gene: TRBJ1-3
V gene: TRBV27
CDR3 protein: CASRKGLSGNTIYF
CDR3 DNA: TGTGCCAGCCGCAAGGGGCTCTCTGGAAACACCATATATTTT

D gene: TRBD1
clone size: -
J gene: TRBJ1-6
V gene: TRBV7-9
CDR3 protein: CASSSGQGDYSPLHF
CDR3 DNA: TGTGCCAGCAGCTCCGGACAGGGAGATTATTCACCCCTCCACTTT

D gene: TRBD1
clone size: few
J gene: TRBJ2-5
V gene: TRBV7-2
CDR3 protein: CASRDRAVETQYF
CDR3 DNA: TGTGCCAGCAGGGACAGGGCGGTGGAGACCCAGTACTTC

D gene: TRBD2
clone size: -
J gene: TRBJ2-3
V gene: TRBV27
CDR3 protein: CASSLSKFGTNTDTQYF
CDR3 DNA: TGTGCCAGCAGTTTATCGAAGTTCGGGACTAACACAGATACGCAGTATTTT

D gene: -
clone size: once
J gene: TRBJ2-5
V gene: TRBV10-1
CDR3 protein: CASSDGNGETQYF
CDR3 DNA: TGCGCCAGCAGTGACGGGAACGGGGAGACCCAGTACTTC